These 18 T cell receptor beta chains share one sample of origin, sequenced in a study of regulatory T cells. Findings of the study overall: Hydrophobic residues at CDR3 positions 6 and 7 were enriched in conventional CD4+ T cells of CD3G-deficient patients.

These receptors have no known antigen. Primers: 52 TRBV forward and 13 TRBJ reverse. TCRdb's copy holds only in-frame clones and misses some; the assay was immunoSEQ multiplex PCR. The sample has tens of thousands of clones, over 75% seen once. Input material: conventional CD4+ T cells sorted from blood. These TCRs come from a person aged 18 to 29 with CD3G deficiency.

V gene TRBV7-8 combines with J gene TRBJ2-3; the D gene is possibly TRBD2 (6 bases). Looked up from germline, CDR1 is SGHVS and CDR2 is FQNEAQ. V was trimmed by 3 bases and J by 4 bases, leaving 14 bases between them. CDR3 size: 15 residues. CDR3: CASSFSGTGADTQYF. CDR3 DNA sequence: TGTGCCAGCAGCTTCTCCGGGACTGGGGCAGATACGCAGTATTTT.

The table lists this clone with a few counts. This likely comes from a read error, as the CDR3 has no conserved phenylalanine or tryptophan at its end. No DNA is shown, since the ends of the CDR3 on it are uncertain; the CDR3 is the one TCRdb lists. V usage is TRBV18 and J usage is TRBJ1-2. Germline CDR1 and CDR2: KGHSH and LQKENI. Counting both end residues, the CDR3 totals 9 amino acids. The CDR3 is CASSRGEGL.

This clone was detected only once. The genes are TRBV7-9 and TRBJ2-1; unclear D gene. With 2 bases removed from V and 5 bases from J, the gap between germline ends came to 4 bases. CDR1 is SEHNR and CDR2 is FQNEAQ in the germline V gene (reference sequence). The CDR3 loop spans 12 amino acids. The CDR3 nucleotides are TGTGCCAGCAGCTTAAGGGACAATGAGCAGTTCTTC. The encoded protein is CASSLRDNEQFF.

The chain employs TRBV18 and TRBJ2-7; tentatively, D is TRBD1 (5 bases). V dropped 6 bases and J dropped 6 bases, with 15 bases sitting between them. The CDR3 contains 13 residues. Germline V gives CDR1 KGHSH, CDR2 LQKENI. The CDR3 here is CASSRREGVEQYF. The CDR3 bases are TGTGCCAGCTCCCGCAGGGAAGGGGTCGAGCAGTACTTC. The variable domain in full, completed from reference TRBV18 and TRBJ2-7, reads NAGVMQNPRHLVRRRGQEARLRCSPMKGHSHVYWYRQLPEEGLKFMVYLQKENIIDESGMPKERFSAEFPKEGPSILRIQQVVRGDSAAYFCASSRREGVEQYFGPGTRLTVT.

The chain carries TRBV4-1 and TRBJ2-3; unclear D gene. This CDR3 has 13 residues. V shed 2 bases and J shed 6 bases, with 9 bases lying between them. Germline lookup yields CDR1 MGHRA and CDR2 YSYEKL. The CDR3 spells CASSQTYSDTQYF. The CDR3 nucleotides read TGCGCCAGCAGCCAAACATACTCGGATACGCAGTATTTT.

The J gene is TRBJ2-5, the V gene TRBV30; 8 bases agree with TRBD1. This CDR3 is built from 14 residues. Germline CDR1 reads GTSNPN; CDR2 reads SVGIG (reference sequence). Trimming at V came to 3 bases and at J to 6 bases, leaving 9 bases not matched to a gene. CDR3 sequence (DNA): TGTGCCTGGAGGCCTACAGGGGGTAGGAAGACCCAGTACTTC. Protein: CAWRPTGGRKTQYF.

The chain combines TRBV28 with TRBJ2-3; a weak D match, TRBD2 (6 bases). Per germline, CDR1 MDHEN and CDR2 SYDVKM. The V and J ends lost 5 bases and 1 base respectively, with 13 bases between them. This CDR3 comprises 15 residues. CDR3 sequence: CASSGAASGTDTQYF. The CDR3 DNA reads as TGTGCCAGCAGTGGGGCGGCTAGCGGCACAGATACGCAGTATTTT.

The genes are TRBV5-1 and TRBJ1-1; D is uncertain. The CDR3 totals 12 residues. Trimming pared 7 bases from V and 1 base from J, leaving 8 bases between. The germline V gene encodes CDR1 SGHRS and CDR2 YFSETQ. The CDR3 DNA follows: TGCGCCAGCCGAGGTCCGAACACTGAAGCTTTCTTT. This codes for CASRGPNTEAFF.

This clone has more than one count but fewer than ten. The chain recombines TRBV4-1 with TRBJ2-3; 14 positions match TRBD2. Germline CDR1 and CDR2: MGHRA and YSYEKL. Unmatched junction bases numbered 0, after V lost 1 base and J lost 6 bases. This CDR3 has 15 residues. Here the CDR3 DNA reads TGCGCCAGCAGCCAAGGACTAGCGGGGGGGGATACGCAGTATTTT. Translating gives CASSQGLAGGDTQYF.

This chain's CDR3 is CASSPPWSGRNEQFF. CDR3 in DNA: TGTGCCAGCTCACCACCCTGGAGCGGGAGGAATGAGCAGTTCTTC. The chain carries TRBV18 and TRBJ2-1; 9 positions match TRBD2. Germline CDR1 and CDR2: KGHSH and LQKENI. There are 15 residues in the CDR3. The J segment lost 7 bases and the V segment lost 0 bases, leaving 4 bases of the junction unmatched.

Only a few counts were recorded for this clone. The CDR3 DNA sequence: TGTGCCAGCAGCTTAGTTCAGAACACCGGGGAGCTGTTTTTT. Translation: CASSLVQNTGELFF. This chain links TRBV7-9 with TRBJ2-2; no clear D. V lost 1 base to trimming and J lost 1 base, with 4 bases between them. CDR3 length: 14 residues. From germline, CDR1 is SEHNR and CDR2 FQNEAQ (reference sequence).

The CDR3 spells CASSLNYGEQFF. The CDR3 DNA reads TGTGCCAGCAGCTTGAACTACGGGGAGCAGTTCTTC. The gene calls are TRBV11-2 and TRBJ2-1; no definite D call. Germline-derived CDR1 and CDR2 are SGHAT and FQNNGV. Trimming removed 3 bases from V and 10 bases from J, with 10 bases in between. This CDR3 comprises 12 residues.

This chain joins TRBV6-1 and TRBJ2-1; D is uncertain. The CDR3 extends over 15 amino acids. Germline assignment: CDR1 MNHNS and CDR2 SASEGT. The germline V and J ends were trimmed by 4 bases and 4 bases, with 14 bases remaining between them. The CDR3 nucleotides are TGTGCCAGCAGTGCCGGGTCGGGCTCGTACAATGAGCAGTTCTTC. Protein product: CASSAGSGSYNEQFF.

The chain recombines TRBV18 with TRBJ2-5, with no clear D. The V and J ends lost 6 bases and 5 bases respectively, with 7 bases between them. The CDR3 consists of 11 residues. Germline V gives CDR1 KGHSH, CDR2 LQKENI. DNA for the CDR3: TGTGCCAGCTCGGAAAAGGAGACCCAGTACTTC. Residues: CASSEKETQYF.

V is TRBV11-2 and J is TRBJ2-6; 9 nucleotides agree with TRBD1. Germline-derived CDR1 and CDR2 are SGHAT and FQNNGV. CDR3 size: 18 residues. J was trimmed by 3 bases and V by 3 bases; bases with no gene match: 9. The CDR3 nucleotides are TGTGCCAGCAGCTTGCGGACAGGGGTCAATTTTGGGGCCAACGTCCTGACTTTC. This codes for CASSLRTGVNFGANVLTF.

V usage is TRBV10-3 and J usage is TRBJ1-1; 8 positions match TRBD1. Germline V gene sequence: CDR1 ENHRY, CDR2 SYGVKD. After removal of 4 bases from V and 2 bases from J, the junction contained 0 bases not matched to a gene. This CDR3 spans 13 amino acids. In DNA form, the CDR3 reads TGTGCCATCAGTGCAGGGGGCAACACTGAAGCTTTCTTT. It is translated as CAISAGGNTEAFF.

This chain joins TRBV6-5 and TRBJ1-2; tentatively, D is TRBD1 (5 bases). The CDR3 spans 12 residues. Trimming took off 5 bases at V and 5 bases at J, with 9 bases between the two ends. CDR1 and CDR2 (germline): MNHEY, SVGAGI. This CDR3 is CASSEGRYGYTF. In nucleotides, the CDR3 is TGTGCCAGCAGTGAGGGACGGTATGGCTACACCTTC.

This rearrangement joins TRBV10-3 to TRBJ1-2; TRBD1 matches at 8 bases. Looked up from germline, CDR1 is ENHRY and CDR2 is SYGVKD. The junction had 6 bases not matched to a gene; V was cut back by 6 bases and J by 6 bases. This CDR3 contains 13 residues. CDR3 protein: CAISEDREDGYTF. The CDR3 DNA follows: TGTGCCATCAGCGAGGACAGGGAGGATGGCTACACCTTC.